This T cell receptor (beta chain) originates from a study of CD8+CD57+ T cells in acquired aplastic anemia. This clonotype came up many times. V lost 0 bases and J lost 1, with 9 bases in between. Per the germline V gene, CDR1 is MGHRA and CDR2 is YSYEKL. The CDR3 loop spans 15 amino acids. Both TCR beta VDJ combination and CDR3 sequence profiling were carried out. Genomic DNA was the template for this profiling. TCRdb fed the reads into MiXCR, producing one record per CDR3 protein. The sample consists of approximately 220,000 distinct CDR3 sequences, approximately 50% of them appearing once. The patients chosen for sequencing had shown expansion of CD8+CD57+ cells (detected by flow cytometry).

The TCR sequence derives from a human donor with aplastic anemia. Sequencing used sorted CD4+, CD8+, or CD8+CD57+ T cells (not recorded which) from PBMCs. The chain uses TRBV4-1 and TRBJ2-5; D is possibly TRBD1 (6 bases). The CDR3 region is CASSQDQGGQETQYF. CDR3 DNA sequence: TGCGCCAGCAGCCAAGATCAAGGGGGCCAAGAGACCCAGTACTTC.